The sequence of this T cell receptor beta chain was determined in a study of blood T cell repertoires in COVID-19. Study-level information: Sites in the United States, Italy and Spain provided acute and convalescent COVID-19 samples. T cells, B-cell-depleted T cells, or PBMCs provided the cDNA or gDNA that served as material.

Measured with immunoSEQ multiplex PCR; TCRdb has only the in-frame clones, and not every one. The sample holds roughly 150,000 clones, approximately 79% seen once. This CDR3 has 14 amino acids. CDR1 is SGHRS, CDR2 YFSETQ, per germline. V shed 2 bases and J shed 3 bases, with 12 bases lying between them. This clone showed up just once. This clonotype originated in a man between 45 and 60 years old with active or convalescent COVID-19. This chain joins TRBV5-1 and TRBJ2-7; a possible D gene is TRBD1 (6 bases). The sequencing sample was made of peripheral blood. The CDR3 DNA is TGCGCCAGCAGCTTAGGGACATTCGACTACGAGCAGTACTTC. This gives the protein CASSLGTFDYEQYF.